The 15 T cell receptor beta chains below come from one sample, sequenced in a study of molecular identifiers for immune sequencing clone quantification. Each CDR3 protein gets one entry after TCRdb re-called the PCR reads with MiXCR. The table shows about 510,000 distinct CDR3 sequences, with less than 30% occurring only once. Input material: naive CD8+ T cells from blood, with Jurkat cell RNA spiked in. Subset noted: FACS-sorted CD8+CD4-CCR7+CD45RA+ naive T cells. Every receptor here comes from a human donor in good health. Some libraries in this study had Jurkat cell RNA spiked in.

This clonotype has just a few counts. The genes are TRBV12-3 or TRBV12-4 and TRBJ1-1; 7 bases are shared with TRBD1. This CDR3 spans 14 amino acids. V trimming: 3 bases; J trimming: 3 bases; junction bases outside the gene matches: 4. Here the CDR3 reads CASSLTGKDTEAFF. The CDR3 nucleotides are TGTGCCAGCAGTTTGACAGGGAAGGACACTGAAGCTTTCTTT.

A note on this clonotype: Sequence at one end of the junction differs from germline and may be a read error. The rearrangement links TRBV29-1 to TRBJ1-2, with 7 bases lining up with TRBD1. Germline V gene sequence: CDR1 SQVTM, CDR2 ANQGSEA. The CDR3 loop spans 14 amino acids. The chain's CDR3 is CSVFFRDSPYSYTF. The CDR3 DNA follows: TGCAGCGTATTCTTCCGGGACAGTCCCTATAGCTACACCTTC.

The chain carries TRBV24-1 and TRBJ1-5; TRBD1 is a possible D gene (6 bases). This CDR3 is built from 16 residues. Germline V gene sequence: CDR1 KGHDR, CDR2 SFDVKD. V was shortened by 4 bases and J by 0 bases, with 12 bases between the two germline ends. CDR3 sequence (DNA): TGTGCCACCAGTGAGGGGGGGCCTTATAGCAATCAGCCCCAGCATTTT. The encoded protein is CATSEGGPYSNQPQHF.

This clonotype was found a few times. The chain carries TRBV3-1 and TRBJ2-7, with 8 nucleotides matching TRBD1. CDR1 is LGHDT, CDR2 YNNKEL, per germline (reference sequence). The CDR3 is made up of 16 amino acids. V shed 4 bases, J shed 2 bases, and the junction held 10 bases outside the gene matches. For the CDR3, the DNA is TGTGCCAGCAGCCCTACCGCCGGGACAGGCCCCTACGAGCAGTACTTC. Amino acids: CASSPTAGTGPYEQYF.

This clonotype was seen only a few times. CDR3 protein: CASSLEWTSGAQGDTQYF. The CDR3 DNA reads as TGTGCCAGCAGCTTAGAATGGACTAGCGGGGCCCAGGGGGATACGCAGTATTTT. The chain recombines TRBV7-9 with TRBJ2-3; 12 bases map to TRBD2. Germline assignment: CDR1 SEHNR and CDR2 FQNEAQ (reference sequence). This CDR3 spans 18 amino acids. V shed 1 base and J 6 bases; nucleotides not matched to a gene: 11. Complete variable domain (other parts from reference TRBV7-9 and TRBJ2-3): DTGVSQNPRHKITKRGQNVTFRCDPISEHNRLYWYRQTLGQGPEFLTYFQNEAQLEKSRLLSDRFSAERPKGSFSTLEIQRTEQGDSAMYLCASSLEWTSGAQGDTQYFGPGTRLTVL.

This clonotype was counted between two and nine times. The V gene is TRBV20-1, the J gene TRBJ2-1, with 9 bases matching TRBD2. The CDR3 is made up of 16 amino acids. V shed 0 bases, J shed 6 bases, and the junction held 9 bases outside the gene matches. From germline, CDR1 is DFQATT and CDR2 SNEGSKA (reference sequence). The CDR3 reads CSAREVTSGLVNEQFF. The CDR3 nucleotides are TGCAGTGCTAGAGAAGTGACTAGCGGATTGGTCAATGAGCAGTTCTTC.

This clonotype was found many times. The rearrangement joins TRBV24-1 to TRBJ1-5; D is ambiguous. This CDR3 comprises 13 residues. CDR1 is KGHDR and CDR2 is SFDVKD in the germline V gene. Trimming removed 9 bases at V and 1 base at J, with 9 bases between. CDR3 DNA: TGTGCCACCGGGGTCGGAAGCAATCAGCCCCAGCATTTT. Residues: CATGVGSNQPQHF.

The CDR3 sequence: CASSSHRTGPAENTEAFF. The CDR3 DNA follows: TGTGCCAGCAGCTCACACCGGACCGGTCCTGCTGAGAACACTGAAGCTTTCTTT. This chain connects TRBV7-6 to TRBJ1-1, with no clear D. Germline loops: CDR1 SGHVS, CDR2 FNYEAQ. Trimming took 4 bases from V and 1 from J, leaving 22 bases between them. There are 18 residues in the CDR3.

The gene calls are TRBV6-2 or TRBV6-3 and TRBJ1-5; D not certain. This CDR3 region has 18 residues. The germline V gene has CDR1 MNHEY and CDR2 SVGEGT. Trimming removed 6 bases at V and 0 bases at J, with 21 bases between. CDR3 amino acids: CASSHPSTRAYSNQPQHF. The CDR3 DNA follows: TGTGCCAGCAGCCACCCCAGCACCCGAGCTTATAGCAATCAGCCCCAGCATTTT.

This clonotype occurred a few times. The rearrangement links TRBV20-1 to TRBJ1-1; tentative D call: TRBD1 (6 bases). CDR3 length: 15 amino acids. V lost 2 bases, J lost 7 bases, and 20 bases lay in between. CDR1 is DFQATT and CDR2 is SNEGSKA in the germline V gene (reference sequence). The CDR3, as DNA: TGCAGTGCTAGAATTCAAGGGGGGAAACGGGGTGAAGCTTTCTTT. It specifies CSARIQGGKRGEAFF.

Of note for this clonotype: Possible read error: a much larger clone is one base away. CDR3 region: CASRSGTGAYEQYF. The DNA of the CDR3 is TGTGCCAGCAGATCCGGGACAGGGGCCTACGAGCAGTACTTC. This sequence joins TRBV5-6 and TRBJ2-7, with 10 positions matching TRBD1. The CDR3 totals 14 residues. V gave up 5 bases and J gave up 2 bases; unmatched junction bases: 4. CDR1 is SGHDT and CDR2 is YYEEEE in the germline V gene. Supplemented by reference TRBV5-6 and TRBJ2-7, the full variable domain reads DAGVTQSPTHLIKTRGQQVTLRCSPKSGHDTVSWYQQALGQGPQFIFQYYEEEERQRGNFPDRFSGHQFPNYSSELNVNALLLGDSALYLCASRSGTGAYEQYFGPGTRLTVT.

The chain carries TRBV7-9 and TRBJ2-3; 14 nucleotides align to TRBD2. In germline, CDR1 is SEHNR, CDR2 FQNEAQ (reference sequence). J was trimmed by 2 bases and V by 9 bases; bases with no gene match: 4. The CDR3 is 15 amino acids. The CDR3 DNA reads TGTGCCAGTGGGACTAGCGGGGGCCCCACAGATACGCAGTATTTT. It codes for CASGTSGGPTDTQYF.

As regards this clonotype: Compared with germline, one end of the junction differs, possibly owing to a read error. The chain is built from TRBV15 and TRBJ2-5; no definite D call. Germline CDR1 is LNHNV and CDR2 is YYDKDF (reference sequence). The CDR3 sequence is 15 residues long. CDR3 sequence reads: CATSRVDGTQETRYF. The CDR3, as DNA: TGTGCCACCAGCAGAGTAGATGGTACACAAGAGACCCGGTACTTC.

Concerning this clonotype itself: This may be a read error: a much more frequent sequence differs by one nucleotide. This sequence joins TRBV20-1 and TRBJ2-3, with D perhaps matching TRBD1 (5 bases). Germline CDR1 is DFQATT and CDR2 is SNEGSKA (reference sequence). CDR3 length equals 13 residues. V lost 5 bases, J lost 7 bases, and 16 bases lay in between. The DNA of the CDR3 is TGCAGTGCTCCACCGCAGGGAACATATACGCAGTATTTT. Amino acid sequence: CSAPPQGTYTQYF.

In nucleotides, the CDR3 is TGTGCCAGCAGTTTCTCGACTAGCGGGGGGATGACAGATACGCAGTATTTT. It translates to CASSFSTSGGMTDTQYF. The chain combines TRBV6-5 with TRBJ2-3, with 13 positions matching TRBD2. Germline-derived CDR1 and CDR2 are MNHEY and SVGAGI. V was clipped by 4 bases and J by 3 bases; unmatched bases: 7. The CDR3 extends over 17 amino acids.